This T cell receptor (beta chain) was retrieved from a study of beta chain features in type 1 diabetes. The isolated RNA, all of it, was reverse transcribed, so expressed TCRB transcripts were what got sequenced. The table came from immunoSEQ multiplex PCR; TCRdb's copy has only in-frame clones and leaves some out. The sample lists around 170,000 clones, approximately 9.9% seen once, with less than 3% in the top ten. CDR3 length: 15 residues. Germline lookup yields CDR1 SGHTA and CDR2 FQGNSA. V shed 7 bases and J 1 base; nucleotides not matched to a gene: 9. V usage is TRBV7-2 and J usage is TRBJ2-7; 8 nucleotides match TRBD2. The sequencing sample was made of central memory CD4+ T cells from blood. The TCR comes from a woman aged 18-35 years in good health. Here the CDR3 reads CASTPTGGFSYEQYF. CDR3 DNA sequence: TGTGCCAGCACCCCCACGGGGGGGTTTTCCTACGAGCAGTACTTC.